This TCR beta chain was documented in a study of cytomegalovirus exposure and HLA in healthy donors. V dropped 5 bases and J dropped 0 bases, with 12 bases sitting between them. CDR3 length: 15 amino acids. The germline V gene has CDR1 MNHEY and CDR2 SVGAGI. PCR was performed using 60 Vbeta and 13 Jbeta primers. Measured with immunoSEQ multiplex PCR; TCRdb has only the in-frame clones, and not every one. The sample shows under 150,000 clones, 55% to 65% of them seen only once. A note on this clone: Its antigen is undetermined.

Points from the study as a whole: Researchers counted roughly 150 TCR beta chains as cytomegalovirus-associated. Later analysis showed most CMV-associated TCR beta chains appearing HLA-restricted.

The V call is TRBV6-5, the J call TRBJ2-3; D remains ambiguous. The origin of this receptor is a woman aged 40 to 50 in good health and CMV-seropositive. The sample taken for sequencing was PBMCs. Here the CDR3 reads CASSRHTASTDTQYF. CDR3 DNA sequence: TGTGCCAGCAGTAGACACACGGCTAGCACAGATACGCAGTATTTT.